This T cell receptor beta chain was captured by sequencing in a study of T cell repertoires in cytomegalovirus infection. For the study at large: Researchers turned to recently identified HLA-C-restricted CMV epitopes as well as well-studied HLA-B-restricted ones.

This clonotype was seen a few times. Antigen specificity is unknown. General study points: The cumulative frequency of public TCR beta families distinguished individuals who carried CMV together with the relevant HLA.

Germline-derived CDR1 and CDR2 are LNHDA and SQIVND (reference sequence). V dropped 3 bases and J dropped 2 bases, with 11 bases sitting between them. The length of the CDR3 is 14 residues. MiXCR was run by TCRdb on the reads, yielding one entry per CDR3 protein. The data contain about 830,000 distinct CDR3 sequences, about 33% of them singletons. The sample in question was cultured CD8+ T cells from PBMCs, obtained from culture after CMV antigen stimulation. This TCR was sampled from a human donor in good health (CMV status not recorded). Some clones in this sample may be carry-over from other donors' samples. J is TRBJ2-7 and V is TRBV19; tentatively, D is TRBD1 or TRBD2 (5 bases each). CDR3: CASSIPGPTYEQYF. The CDR3 DNA reads TGTGCCAGTAGTATTCCGGGACCGACCTACGAGCAGTACTTC.